These T cell receptor beta chains were read from a single sample in a study of blood T cell repertoires in COVID-19. The table came from immunoSEQ multiplex PCR; TCRdb's copy has only in-frame clones and leaves some out. Of roughly 350,000 clones in the sample, about 90% were seen once. The sample was peripheral blood. Receptors were obtained from a woman in her seventies with COVID-19, enrolled during active disease. Each CDR3 is given with its conserved first and last residue. D genes are given only for firm matches. The size field is filled for only some rows; it gives once, few, many or a size class.

>TRBJ2-5|TRBD1|.|TRBV19
TGTGCCACTAGTTACAGGGGACAGCAGACCCAGTACTTC
CATSYRGQQTQYF
>TRBJ2-7|.|.|TRBV18
TGTGCCAGCTCACCGGGCTTGGGTACCTACGAGCAGTACTTC
CASSPGLGTYEQYF
>TRBJ1-5|TRBD1|.|TRBV12-5
TGTGCTAGTGGACAGGGGGCTCCTGTGCCCCAGCATTTT
CASGQGAPVPQHF
>TRBJ1-2|.|.|TRBV6-1
TGTGCCAGCAGTCGGAGGGCTGACGATGGCTACACCTTC
CASSRRADDGYTF
>TRBJ2-3|TRBD2|once|TRBV3-1/TRBV3-2
TGTGCCAGCCGGGGACTAGCTACAGATACGCAGTATTTT
CASRGLATDTQYF
>TRBJ1-1|.|few|TRBV2
TGTGCCAGCCGGTTCGCAATCAACACTGAAGCTTTCTTT
CASRFAINTEAFF
>TRBJ1-5|.|.|TRBV2
TGTGCCAGCAGCGCTCAAGGACTCCAAGATCAGCCCCAGCATTTT
CASSAQGLQDQPQHF
>TRBJ1-5|.|.|TRBV19
TGTGCCAGTAGTATGGCAGGGGTCCAGAATCAGCCCCAGCATTTT
CASSMAGVQNQPQHF
>TRBJ1-5|.|once|TRBV19
TGTGCCAGTACCCTCGGAGGGAGGGGCGGCAATCAGCCCCAGCATTTT
CASTLGGRGGNQPQHF
>TRBJ2-7|.|.|TRBV28
TGTGCCAGCAGTTTGGACAGCTACGAGCAGTACTTC
CASSLDSYEQYF
>TRBJ1-1|.|once|TRBV19
TGTGCCAGCCTTCGAGGGAACACTGAAGCTTTCTTT
CASLRGNTEAFF
>TRBJ2-1|TRBD2|once|TRBV2
TGTGCCAGTGACCGACCCGGGGGGGGCGGGAATGAGCAGTTCTTC
CASDRPGGGGNEQFF
>TRBJ2-2|TRBD1|.|TRBV24-1
TGTGCCACCAGCTTTCGACAGGGAGGGGAGCTGTTTTTT
CATSFRQGGELFF
>TRBJ2-2|TRBD2|.|TRBV18
TGTGCCAGCACGGCGGGGGGGCTCCCGAACACCGGGGAGCTGTTTTTT
CASTAGGLPNTGELFF
>TRBJ1-5|.|.|TRBV12-5
TGTGCTAGTGGACCCGTGACAGGCCCCTATAGCAATCAGCCCCAGCATTTT
CASGPVTGPYSNQPQHF
>TRBJ1-1|.|.|TRBV24-1
TGTGCCACCCGTAGGAGACGGATGAACACTGAAGCTTTCTTT
CATRRRRMNTEAFF
>TRBJ1-5|.|.|TRBV28
TGTGCCAGCACCCGGCGGGATAGCAATCAGCCCCAGCATTTT
CASTRRDSNQPQHF
>TRBJ1-6|TRBD1|.|TRBV2
TGTGCCAGCAGCCTTGAGATGGGACAGGGGAATTCACCCCTCCACTTT
CASSLEMGQGNSPLHF
>TRBJ1-2|.|.|TRBV3-1/TRBV3-2
TGTGCCAGCAGCCAAGAAAGAGGGCTCGGCTATGGCTACACCTTC
CASSQERGLGYGYTF
>TRBJ1-4|TRBD1|.|TRBV7-2
TGTGCCAGCAGCATGACAGGGGTTCATCCCTTAACTAATGAAAAACTGTTTTTT
CASSMTGVHPLTNEKLFF
>TRBJ2-7|.|many|TRBV7-2
TGTGCCAGCAGCCCCCTCGCGGGGAAGGGCGAGCAGTACTTC
CASSPLAGKGEQYF
>TRBJ1-2|.|.|TRBV12-3/TRBV12-4
TGTGCCAGCAGTCCAAGGACACTTACTGGCTACACCTTC
CASSPRTLTGYTF